This T cell receptor beta chain was observed in a study of CD8 T cells in Susac syndrome. RNA amounts of roughly 0.5 to 1 ug underwent reverse transcription with random hexamers. TCRdb reprocessed the immunoSEQ multiplex PCR reads via MiXCR and lists one record per CDR3 protein. Altogether 80,000 or so distinct CDR3 sequences are present, roughly 91% being singletons, with the ten largest covering about 0.53%. This clonotype occurred once. The CDR3 loop spans 14 amino acids. Germline V gives CDR1 DFQATT, CDR2 SNEGSKA (reference sequence). The junction had 10 bases not matched to a gene; V was cut back by 6 bases and J by 4 bases.

Sequenced input: CD4+ T cells from PBMCs. This chain links TRBV20-1 with TRBJ2-5, with 8 bases identical to TRBD2. The receptor's source is a human donor with Susac syndrome. The CDR3 coding sequence is TGCAGTGCCGCCTCGGGGGGGGTAGGAGAGACCCAGTACTTC. Protein product: CSAASGGVGETQYF.